The present T cell receptor (beta chain) was sequenced within a study of CD8+ T cells in alopecia areata. After isolation, RNA underwent reverse transcription to generate cDNA as the sequencing template. Assay: immunoSEQ multiplex PCR; the TCRdb copy retains only in-frame clones and omits some. Here the sample spans 200,000 or so clones, 55% to 70% being singletons. Germline lookup yields CDR1 MGHDK and CDR2 SYGVNS. This CDR3 has 12 amino acids. V was pared by 4 bases and J by 0 bases, with 2 bases between. The treatment denotes: oral pan-JAK inhibitor, 5-10 mg twice daily. The material sequenced was CD4+ T cells sorted from blood, taken at week 24, from a patient treated with tofacitinib. This clonotype originated in a human donor with alopecia areata. The chain recombines TRBV25-1 with TRBJ2-3; D call uncertain. CDR3 protein: CASSGSTDTQYF. For the CDR3, the DNA is TGTGCCAGCAGTGGGAGCACAGATACGCAGTATTTT.